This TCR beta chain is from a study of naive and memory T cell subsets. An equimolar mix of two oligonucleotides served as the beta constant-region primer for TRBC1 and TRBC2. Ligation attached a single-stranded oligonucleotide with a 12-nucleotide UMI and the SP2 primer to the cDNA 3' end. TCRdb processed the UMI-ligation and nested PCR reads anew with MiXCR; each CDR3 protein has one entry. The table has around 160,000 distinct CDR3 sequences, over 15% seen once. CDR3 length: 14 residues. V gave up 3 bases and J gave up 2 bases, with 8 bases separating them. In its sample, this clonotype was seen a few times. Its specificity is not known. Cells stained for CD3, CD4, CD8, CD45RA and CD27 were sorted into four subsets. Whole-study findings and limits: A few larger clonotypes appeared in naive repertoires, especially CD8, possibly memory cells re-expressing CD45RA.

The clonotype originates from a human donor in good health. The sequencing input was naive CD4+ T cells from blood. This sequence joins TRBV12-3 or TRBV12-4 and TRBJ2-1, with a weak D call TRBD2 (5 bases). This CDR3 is CASSFAGAYNEQFF. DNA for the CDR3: TGTGCCAGCAGTTTCGCGGGCGCCTACAATGAGCAGTTCTTC.